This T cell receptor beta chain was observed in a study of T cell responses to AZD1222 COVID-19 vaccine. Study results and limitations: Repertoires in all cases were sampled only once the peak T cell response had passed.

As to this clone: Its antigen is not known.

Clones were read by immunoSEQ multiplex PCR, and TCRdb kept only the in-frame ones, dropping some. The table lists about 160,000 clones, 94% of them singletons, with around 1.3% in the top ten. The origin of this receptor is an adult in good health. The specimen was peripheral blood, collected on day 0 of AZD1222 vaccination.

This CDR3 reads CASSLWPDTQYF. The CDR3 nucleotides read TGTGCCAGCAGTTTATGGCCAGATACGCAGTATTTT. The chain is built from TRBV28 and TRBJ2-3; D is undetermined. Per germline, CDR1 MDHEN and CDR2 SYDVKM. Trimming cost V 0 bases and J 4 bases, with 2 bases left between them. This CDR3 is 12 amino acids long.